What follows are 3 T cell receptor beta chains derived from one specimen sequenced in a study of OX40 agonist ivuxolimab in advanced cancers. Measured with immunoSEQ multiplex PCR; TCRdb has only the in-frame clones, and not every one. The sample lists 60,000 to 65,000 clones; 65% to 90% were seen once. Here the sequenced sample was CD4+ or CD8+ T cells sorted from blood, taken in a trial of the OX40 agonist ivuxolimab. These receptors all stem from an adult with an advanced solid tumor such as melanoma, head and neck, liver or kidney cancer.

The chain recombines TRBV29-1 with TRBJ2-7, with D tentatively TRBD1 (6 bases). From germline, CDR1 is SQVTM and CDR2 ANQGSEA. Trimming removed 4 bases at V and 4 bases at J, with 11 bases between. The CDR3 totals 12 residues. The CDR3 region has the DNA TGCAGCGTTGGTCGCCAGGGGTACGAGCAGTACTTC. It codes for CSVGRQGYEQYF.

The chain employs TRBV13 and TRBJ2-7; 7 bases map to TRBD1. This CDR3 region has 12 residues. V lost 8 bases, J lost 2 bases, and 3 bases stayed unmatched. CDR1 and CDR2 from the germline V gene are PRHDT and FYEKMQ (reference sequence). The CDR3 loop reads CASGGQPYEQYF. DNA for the CDR3: TGTGCCAGCGGGGGACAGCCCTACGAGCAGTACTTC.

This clone was observed once. The V call is TRBV18, the J call TRBJ2-5; D not resolved. The CDR3 is 13 amino acids. V shed 1 base and J shed 4 bases, with 7 bases lying between them. Germline CDR1 reads KGHSH; CDR2 reads LQKENI. DNA for the CDR3: TGTGCCAGCTCACCACGGGATGGAGAGACCCAGTACTTC. Amino acid sequence: CASSPRDGETQYF.